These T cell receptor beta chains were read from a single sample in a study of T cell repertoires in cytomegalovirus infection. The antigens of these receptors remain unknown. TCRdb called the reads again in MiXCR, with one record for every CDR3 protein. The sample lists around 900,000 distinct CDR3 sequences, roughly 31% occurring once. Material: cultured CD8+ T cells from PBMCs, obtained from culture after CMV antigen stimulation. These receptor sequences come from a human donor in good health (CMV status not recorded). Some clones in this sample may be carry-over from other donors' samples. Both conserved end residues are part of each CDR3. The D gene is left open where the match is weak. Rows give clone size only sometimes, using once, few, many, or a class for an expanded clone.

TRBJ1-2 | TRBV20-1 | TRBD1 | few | TGCAGTGCTAGAGACCTGTCGACAGGGGGAAATGGCTACACCTTC | CSARDLSTGGNGYTF
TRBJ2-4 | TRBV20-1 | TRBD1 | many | TGCAGTGCTTCGGACAGGGATGGCAAAAACATTCAGTACTTC | CSASDRDGKNIQYF
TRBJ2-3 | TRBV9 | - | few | TGTGCCAGCAGCGTATCCGGCAGGGGAGTAAATACGCAGTATTTT | CASSVSGRGVNTQYF
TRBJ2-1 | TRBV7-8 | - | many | TGTGCCAGCAGCTTAGTGTACAGGCAGACTTTCAATGAGCAGTTCTTC | CASSLVYRQTFNEQFF
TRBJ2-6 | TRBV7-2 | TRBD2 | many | TGTGCCAGCAGCTCCCTAGCGGGGGGTGGGGCCAACGTCCTGACTTTC | CASSSLAGGGANVLTF
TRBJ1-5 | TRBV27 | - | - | TGTGCCAGCAGTTTAGGGGCAGGGAGACAGCCCCAGCATTTT | CASSLGAGRQPQHF
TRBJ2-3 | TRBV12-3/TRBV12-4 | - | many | TGTGCCAGCCGGATCACTAGCACAGATACGCAGTATTTT | CASRITSTDTQYF
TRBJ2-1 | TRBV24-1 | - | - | TGTGCCACCAGTGACGCCCTCGAGCAGTTCTTC | CATSDALEQFF
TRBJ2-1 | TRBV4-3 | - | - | TGCGCCAGCAGCCAAGATACCCCCCCGGGGACACCCAATGAGCAGTTCTTC | CASSQDTPPGTPNEQFF
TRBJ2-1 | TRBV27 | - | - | TGTGCCAGCAGTCCTCTATCCTGGACGGGGACTTCCTACAATGAGCAGTTCTTC | CASSPLSWTGTSYNEQFF
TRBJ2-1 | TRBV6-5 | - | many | TGTGCCAGCAGTTACGGGGGCGACCCCCCGTACAATGAGCAGTTCTTC | CASSYGGDPPYNEQFF
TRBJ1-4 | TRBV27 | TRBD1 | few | TGTGCCAGCAGTTCCCGGGACAGGGGGCTTGAAAAACTGTTTTTT | CASSSRDRGLEKLFF
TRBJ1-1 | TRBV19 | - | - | TGTGCCAGTAGTCCCGCAGTAACTTTCACTGAAGCTTTCTTT | CASSPAVTFTEAFF
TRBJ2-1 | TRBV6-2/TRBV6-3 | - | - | TGTGCCAGCAGTACCGTGATAGTAGGTGAGCAGTTCTTC | CASSTVIVGEQFF
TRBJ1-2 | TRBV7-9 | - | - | TGTGCCAGCAGGGTGGACATCCCATTGAGGGGCTACACCTTC | CASRVDIPLRGYTF
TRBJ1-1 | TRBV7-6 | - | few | TGTGCCAGCACCCGGGCCACTGAAGCTTTCTTT | CASTRATEAFF
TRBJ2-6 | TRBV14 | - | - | TGTGCCAGCAGCCAAGGGGGTAACAGGTGGTCTGGGACCAACGTCCTGACTTTC | CASSQGGNRWSGTNVLTF
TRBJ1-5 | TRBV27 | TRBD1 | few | TGTGCCAGCGCTCCGGGACAGGTTTATAGCAATCAGCCCCAGCATTTT | CASAPGQVYSNQPQHF
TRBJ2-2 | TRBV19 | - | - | TGTGCCAGTAGTATAGGGCCAAGTGGGCAGCTGTTTTTT | CASSIGPSGQLFF
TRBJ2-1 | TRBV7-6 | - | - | TGTGCCAGCAGCCCCAGCTACTACAATGAGCAGTTCTTC | CASSPSYYNEQFF
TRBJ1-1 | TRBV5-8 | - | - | TGTGCCAGCAGCTTTTCGACATTTTCGGGTGAAGCTTTCTTT | CASSFSTFSGEAFF
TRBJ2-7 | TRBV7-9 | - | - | TGTGCCAGCAGCTCAGCCCCGACGGGATCCTACGAGCAGTACTTC | CASSSAPTGSYEQYF
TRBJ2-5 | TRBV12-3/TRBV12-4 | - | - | TGTGCCAGCAGCGACGGGGGAAGAGAGACCCAGTACTTC | CASSDGGRETQYF
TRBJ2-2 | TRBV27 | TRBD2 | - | TGTGCCAGCAGTTCACCCCCAGCGGGGGTACGGACCGGGGAGCTGTTTTTT | CASSSPPAGVRTGELFF
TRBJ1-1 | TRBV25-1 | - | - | TGTGCCAGCAGACCCGGAGCGGCTGAAGCTTTCTTT | CASRPGAAEAFF
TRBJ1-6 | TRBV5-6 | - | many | TGTGCCAGCAGCCCGACGTGGGGACAACTGTCAGAAGTAGGGGATTCACCCCTCCACTTT | CASSPTWGQLSEVGDSPLHF
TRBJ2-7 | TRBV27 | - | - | TGTGCCAGCAGTTTCGGACAGAGGGCTAACGAGCAGTACTTC | CASSFGQRANEQYF
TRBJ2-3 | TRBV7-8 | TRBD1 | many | TGTGCCAGCAGCTTCAGGGGGCCTATTCAACCCACAGATACGCAGTATTTT | CASSFRGPIQPTDTQYF
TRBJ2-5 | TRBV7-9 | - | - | TGTGCCAGCAGCTGGACAGCTGAACAAGAGACCCAGTACTTC | CASSWTAEQETQYF
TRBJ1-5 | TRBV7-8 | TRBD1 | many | TGTGCCAGCAGCTCGCGACAGGGAAGTCAGCCCCAGCATTTT | CASSSRQGSQPQHF
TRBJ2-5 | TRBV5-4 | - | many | TGTGCCAGCACCAAAGGGAGTGTGCAAGAGACCCAGTACTTC | CASTKGSVQETQYF
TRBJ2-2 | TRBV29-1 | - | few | TGCAGCGTGATAGGGAACACCGGGGAGCTGTTTTTT | CSVIGNTGELFF
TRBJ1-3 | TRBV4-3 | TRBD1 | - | TGCGCCAGCAGCCAAGGGGGGACAGGGGATAACACCATATATTTT | CASSQGGTGDNTIYF
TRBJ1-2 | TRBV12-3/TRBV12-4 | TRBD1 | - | TGTGCCAGCAGTTTCAGGGGGCTCGGCTTGTATGGCTACACCTTC | CASSFRGLGLYGYTF
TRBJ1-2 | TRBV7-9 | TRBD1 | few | TGTGCCAGCAGCTCGGAGGGCAGGGGGCTGATCTATGGCTACACCTTC | CASSSEGRGLIYGYTF
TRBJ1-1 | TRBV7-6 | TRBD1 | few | TGTGCCAGCAGCTTAGTAGGACAGGATGAAGCTTTCTTT | CASSLVGQDEAFF
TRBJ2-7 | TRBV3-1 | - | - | TGTGCCAGCAGCCAAGAGGGCTACGAGCAGTACTTC | CASSQEGYEQYF
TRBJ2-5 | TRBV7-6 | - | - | TGTGCCAGCAGCTCGCGGGACTTGGAGGTGGAGACCCAGTACTTC | CASSSRDLEVETQYF
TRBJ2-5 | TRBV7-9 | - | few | TGTGCCAGCACCGGGACCGCTCAAGAGACCCAGTACTTC | CASTGTAQETQYF
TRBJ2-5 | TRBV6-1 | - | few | TGTGCCAGCAGTCAGGAGATACAAGAGACCCAGTACTTC | CASSQEIQETQYF
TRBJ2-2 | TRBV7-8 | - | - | TGTGCCAGCAGCTCACCAAGGAACAGGGCCGGGGAGCTGTTTTTT | CASSSPRNRAGELFF
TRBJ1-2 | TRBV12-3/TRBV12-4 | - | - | TGTGCCAGCAGCCCCGGGCAGCCTATCCTTTATGGCTACACCTTC | CASSPGQPILYGYTF
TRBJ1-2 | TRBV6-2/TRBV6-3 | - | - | TGTGCCAGCAGTTACTCGGCAGGAGCCTATTACGGCTACACCTTC | CASSYSAGAYYGYTF
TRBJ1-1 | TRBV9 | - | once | TGTGCCAGCAGCGTAGGTTGGCGTTTT | CASSVGWRF
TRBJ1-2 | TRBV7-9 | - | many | TGTGCCAGCAGCTTTTTGGGTTCTTATGGCTACACCTTC | CASSFLGSYGYTF